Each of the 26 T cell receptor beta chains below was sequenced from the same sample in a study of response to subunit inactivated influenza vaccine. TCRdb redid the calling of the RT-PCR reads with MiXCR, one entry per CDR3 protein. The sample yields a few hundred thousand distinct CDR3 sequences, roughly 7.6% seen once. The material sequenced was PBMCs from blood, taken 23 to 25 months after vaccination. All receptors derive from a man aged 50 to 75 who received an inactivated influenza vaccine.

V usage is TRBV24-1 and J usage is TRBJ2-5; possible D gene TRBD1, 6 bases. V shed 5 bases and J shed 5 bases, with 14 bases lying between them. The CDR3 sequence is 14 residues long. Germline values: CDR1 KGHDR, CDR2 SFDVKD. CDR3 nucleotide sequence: TGTGCCACCAGTGGGGGTCAGGGGTACGAGACCCAGTACTTC. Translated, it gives CATSGGQGYETQYF.

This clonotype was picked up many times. The CDR3 nucleotides read TGCAGTGTACCTAGCGGGATTACAGATACGCAGTATTTT. Translated, it gives CSVPSGITDTQYF. The chain links TRBV20-1 to TRBJ2-3, with 9 positions matching TRBD2. Germline V gene lookup returns CDR1 DFQATT and CDR2 SNEGSKA (reference sequence). This CDR3 comprises 13 residues. V lost 7 bases to trimming and J lost 3 bases; unmatched junction nucleotides: 5.

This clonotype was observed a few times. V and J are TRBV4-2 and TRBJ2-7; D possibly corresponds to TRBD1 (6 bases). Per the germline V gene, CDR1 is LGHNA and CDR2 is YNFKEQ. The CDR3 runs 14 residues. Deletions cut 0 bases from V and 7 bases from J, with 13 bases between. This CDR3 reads CASSQDSRGEEQYF. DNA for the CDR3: TGTGCCAGCAGCCAAGATTCCAGGGGCGAGGAGCAGTACTTC.

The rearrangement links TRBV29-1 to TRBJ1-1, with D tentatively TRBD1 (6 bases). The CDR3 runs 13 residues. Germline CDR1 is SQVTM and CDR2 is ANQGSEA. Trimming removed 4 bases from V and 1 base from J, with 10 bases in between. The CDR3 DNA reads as TGCAGCGTTGTGGGGGCGCGGAACACTGAAGCTTTCTTT. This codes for CSVVGARNTEAFF.

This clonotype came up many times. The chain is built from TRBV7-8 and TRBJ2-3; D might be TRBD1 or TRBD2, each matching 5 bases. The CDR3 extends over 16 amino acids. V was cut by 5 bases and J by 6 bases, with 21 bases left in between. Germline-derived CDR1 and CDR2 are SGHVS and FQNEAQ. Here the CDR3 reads CASSQTGTGVWDTQYF. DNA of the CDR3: TGTGCCAGCAGCCAGACCGGGACCGGGGTTTGGGATACGCAGTATTTT.

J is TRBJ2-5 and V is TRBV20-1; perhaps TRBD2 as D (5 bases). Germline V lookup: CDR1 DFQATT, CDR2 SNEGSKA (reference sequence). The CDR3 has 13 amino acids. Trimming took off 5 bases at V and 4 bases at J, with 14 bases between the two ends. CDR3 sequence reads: CSARAPGRETQYF. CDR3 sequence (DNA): TGCAGTGCTCGGGCCCCGGGGAGAGAGACCCAGTACTTC.

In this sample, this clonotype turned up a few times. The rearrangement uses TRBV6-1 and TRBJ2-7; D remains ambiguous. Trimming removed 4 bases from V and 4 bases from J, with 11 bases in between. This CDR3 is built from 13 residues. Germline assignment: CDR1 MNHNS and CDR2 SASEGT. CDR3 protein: CASSVERAYEQYF. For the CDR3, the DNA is TGTGCCAGCAGTGTTGAACGGGCTTACGAGCAGTACTTC.

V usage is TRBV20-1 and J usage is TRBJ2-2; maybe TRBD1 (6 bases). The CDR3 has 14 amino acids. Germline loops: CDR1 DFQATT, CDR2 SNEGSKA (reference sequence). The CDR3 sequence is CSTSGTLNTGELFF. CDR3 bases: TGCAGCACCTCCGGGACACTGAACACCGGGGAGCTGTTTTTT.

CDR3 DNA: TGTGCCACCAGTGATTTCCCCGAGCGAGCAGTAAGCGATTCACCCCTCCACTTT. Encoded protein: CATSDFPERAVSDSPLHF. The chain combines TRBV24-1 with TRBJ1-6; D uncertain. V was shortened by 1 base and J by 8 bases, with 20 bases between the two germline ends. The CDR3 spans 18 residues. From germline, CDR1 is KGHDR and CDR2 SFDVKD.

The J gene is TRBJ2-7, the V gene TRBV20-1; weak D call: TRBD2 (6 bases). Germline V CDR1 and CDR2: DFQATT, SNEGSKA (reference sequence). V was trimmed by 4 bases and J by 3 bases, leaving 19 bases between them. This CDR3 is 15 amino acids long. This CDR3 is CSANLNSGTGYEQYF. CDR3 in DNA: TGCAGTGCTAATTTGAACTCCGGGACTGGCTACGAGCAGTACTTC.

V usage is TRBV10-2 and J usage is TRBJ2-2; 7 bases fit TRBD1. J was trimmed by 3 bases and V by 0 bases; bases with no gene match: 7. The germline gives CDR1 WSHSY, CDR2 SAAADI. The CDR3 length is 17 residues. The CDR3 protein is CASSESPGQSYTGELFF. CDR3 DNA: TGCGCCAGCAGTGAGTCGCCGGGACAGAGCTACACCGGGGAGCTGTTTTTT.

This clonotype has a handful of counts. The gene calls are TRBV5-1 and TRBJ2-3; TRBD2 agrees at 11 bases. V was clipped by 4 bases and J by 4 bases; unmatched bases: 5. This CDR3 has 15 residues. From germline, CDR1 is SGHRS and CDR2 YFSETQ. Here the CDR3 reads CASSDGTSGADTQYF. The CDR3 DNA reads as TGCGCCAGCAGCGACGGGACTAGCGGAGCAGATACGCAGTATTTT.

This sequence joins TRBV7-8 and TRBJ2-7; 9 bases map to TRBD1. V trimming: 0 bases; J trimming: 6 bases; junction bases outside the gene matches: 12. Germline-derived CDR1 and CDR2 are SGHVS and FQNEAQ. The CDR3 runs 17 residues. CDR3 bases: TGTGCCAGCAGCTTAGCCAGACGAGGGACAGGGAGGAGCGAGCAGTACTTC. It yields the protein CASSLARRGTGRSEQYF.

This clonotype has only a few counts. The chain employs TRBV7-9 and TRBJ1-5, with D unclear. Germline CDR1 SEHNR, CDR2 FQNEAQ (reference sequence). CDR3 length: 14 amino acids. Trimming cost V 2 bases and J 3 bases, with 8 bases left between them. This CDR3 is CASSLPGLNQPQHF. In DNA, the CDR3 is TGTGCCAGCAGCTTACCGGGTCTCAATCAGCCCCAGCATTTT. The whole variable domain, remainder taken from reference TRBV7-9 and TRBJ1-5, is DTGVSQNPRHKITKRGQNVTFRCDPISEHNRLYWYRQTLGQGPEFLTYFQNEAQLEKSRLLSDRFSAERPKGSFSTLEIQRTEQGDSAMYLCASSLPGLNQPQHFGDGTRLSIL.

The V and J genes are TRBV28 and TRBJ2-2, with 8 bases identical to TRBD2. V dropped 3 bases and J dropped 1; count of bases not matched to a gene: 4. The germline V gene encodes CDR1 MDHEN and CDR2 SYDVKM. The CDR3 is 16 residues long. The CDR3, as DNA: TGTGCCAGCAGTTTGGGCGGGGGGTTGAACACCGGGGAGCTGTTTTTT. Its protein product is CASSLGGGLNTGELFF.

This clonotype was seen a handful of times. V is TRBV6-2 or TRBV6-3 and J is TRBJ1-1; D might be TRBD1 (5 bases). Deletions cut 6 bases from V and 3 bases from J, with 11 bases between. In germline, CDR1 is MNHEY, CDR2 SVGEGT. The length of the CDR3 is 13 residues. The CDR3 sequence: CASRAGQDTEAFF. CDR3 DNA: TGTGCCAGCAGAGCAGGGCAGGACACTGAAGCTTTCTTT.

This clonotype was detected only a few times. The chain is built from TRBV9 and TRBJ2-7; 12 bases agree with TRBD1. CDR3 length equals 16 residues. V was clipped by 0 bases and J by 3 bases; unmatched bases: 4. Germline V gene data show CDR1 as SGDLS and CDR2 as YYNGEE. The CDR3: CASSVGGTGGFYEQYF. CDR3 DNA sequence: TGTGCCAGCAGCGTAGGAGGGACAGGGGGCTTCTACGAGCAGTACTTC.

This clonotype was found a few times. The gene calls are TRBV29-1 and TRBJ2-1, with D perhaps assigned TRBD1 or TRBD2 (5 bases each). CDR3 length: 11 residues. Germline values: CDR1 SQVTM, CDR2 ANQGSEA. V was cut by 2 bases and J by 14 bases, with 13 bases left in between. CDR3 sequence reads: CSVETSVGEFF. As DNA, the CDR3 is TGCAGCGTTGAAACGAGTGTGGGGGAGTTCTTC.

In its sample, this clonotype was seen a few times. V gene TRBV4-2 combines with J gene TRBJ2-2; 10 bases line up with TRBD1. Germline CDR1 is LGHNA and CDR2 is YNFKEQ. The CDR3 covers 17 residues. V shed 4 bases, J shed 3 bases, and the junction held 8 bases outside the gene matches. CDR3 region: CASSREGTGEDTGELFF. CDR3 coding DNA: TGTGCCAGCAGCCGGGAGGGGACAGGGGAGGACACCGGGGAGCTGTTTTTT.

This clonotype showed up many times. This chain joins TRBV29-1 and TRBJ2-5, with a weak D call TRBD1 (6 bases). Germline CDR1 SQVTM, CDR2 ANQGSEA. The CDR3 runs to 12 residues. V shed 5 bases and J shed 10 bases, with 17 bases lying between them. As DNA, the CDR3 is TGCAGCGTTAACACAGGGCGACGAGACCAGTACTTC. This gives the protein CSVNTGRRDQYF.

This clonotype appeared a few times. The CDR3 loop is CASSQSLVRSTF. Here the CDR3 DNA reads TGCGCCAGCAGTCAATCGTTAGTAAGGAGTACCTTC. The chain couples TRBV23-1 to TRBJ1-2; D is ambiguous. TRBV23-1 carries the ORF label, with uncertain function. Trimming pared 0 bases from V and 14 bases from J, leaving 13 bases between. CDR3 length: 12 amino acids.

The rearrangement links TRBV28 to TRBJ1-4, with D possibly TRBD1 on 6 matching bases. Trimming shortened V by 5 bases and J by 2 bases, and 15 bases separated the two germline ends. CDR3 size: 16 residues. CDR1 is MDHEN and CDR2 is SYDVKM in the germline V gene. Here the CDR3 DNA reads TGTGCCAGCAGTGCCCCCCTCGGGGGCACTAATGAAAAACTGTTTTTT. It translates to CASSAPLGGTNEKLFF.

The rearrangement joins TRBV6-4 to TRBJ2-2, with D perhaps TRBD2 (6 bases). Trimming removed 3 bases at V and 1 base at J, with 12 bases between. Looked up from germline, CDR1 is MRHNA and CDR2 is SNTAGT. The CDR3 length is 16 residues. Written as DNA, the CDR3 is TGTGCCAGCAGTGAATCTCTAGCGAGGAACACCGGGGAGCTGTTTTTT. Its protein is CASSESLARNTGELFF.

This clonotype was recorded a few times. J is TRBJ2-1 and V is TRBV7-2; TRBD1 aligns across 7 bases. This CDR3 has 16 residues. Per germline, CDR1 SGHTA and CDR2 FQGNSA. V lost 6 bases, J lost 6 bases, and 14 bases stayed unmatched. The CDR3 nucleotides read TGTGCCAGCAGGCTAGACTCGACAGGGATGGGCAATGAGCAGTTCTTC. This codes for CASRLDSTGMGNEQFF.

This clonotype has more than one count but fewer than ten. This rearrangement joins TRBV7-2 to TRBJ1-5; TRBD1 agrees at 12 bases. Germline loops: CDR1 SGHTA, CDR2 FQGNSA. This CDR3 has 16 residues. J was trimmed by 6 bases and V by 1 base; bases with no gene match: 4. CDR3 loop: CASSLGGTGGSQPQHF. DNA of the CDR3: TGTGCCAGCAGCTTAGGAGGGACAGGGGGCAGTCAGCCCCAGCATTTT.

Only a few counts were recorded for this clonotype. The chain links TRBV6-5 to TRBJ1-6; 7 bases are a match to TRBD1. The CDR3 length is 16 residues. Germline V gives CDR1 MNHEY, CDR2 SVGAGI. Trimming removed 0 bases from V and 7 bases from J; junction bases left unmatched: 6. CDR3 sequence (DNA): TGTGCCAGCAGTTACTCGCTCCCACAGGGGAATTCACCCCTCCACTTT. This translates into CASSYSLPQGNSPLHF.